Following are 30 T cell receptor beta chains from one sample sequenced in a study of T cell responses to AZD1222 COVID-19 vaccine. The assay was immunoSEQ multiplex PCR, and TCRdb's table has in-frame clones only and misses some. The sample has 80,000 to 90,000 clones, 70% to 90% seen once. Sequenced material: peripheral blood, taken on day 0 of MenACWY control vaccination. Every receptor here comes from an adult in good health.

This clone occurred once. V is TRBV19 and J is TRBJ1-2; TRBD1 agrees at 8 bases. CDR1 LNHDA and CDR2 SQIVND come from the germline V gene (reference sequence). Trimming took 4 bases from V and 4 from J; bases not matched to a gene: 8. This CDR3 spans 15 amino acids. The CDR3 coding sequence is TGTGCCAGTAGTACAGCCAGGGGGCGCGGCTATGGCTACACCTTC. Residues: CASSTARGRGYGYTF.

The CDR3 is CASRPGSPTEAFF. In DNA form, the CDR3 reads TGTGCCTCAAGACCGGGGTCCCCGACTGAAGCTTTCTTT. This chain connects TRBV10-3 to TRBJ1-1; D unclear. CDR1 and CDR2 from the germline V gene are ENHRY and SYGVKD. V was clipped by 11 bases and J by 5 bases, with 18 bases between them. CDR3 length: 13 amino acids.

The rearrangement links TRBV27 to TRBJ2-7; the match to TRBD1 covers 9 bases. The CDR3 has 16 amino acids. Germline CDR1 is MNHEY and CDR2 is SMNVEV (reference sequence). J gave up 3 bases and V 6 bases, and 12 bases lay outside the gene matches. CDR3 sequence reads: CASRPLTGGPLYEQYF. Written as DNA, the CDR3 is TGTGCCAGCAGACCCCTGACAGGGGGTCCGCTCTACGAGCAGTACTTC.

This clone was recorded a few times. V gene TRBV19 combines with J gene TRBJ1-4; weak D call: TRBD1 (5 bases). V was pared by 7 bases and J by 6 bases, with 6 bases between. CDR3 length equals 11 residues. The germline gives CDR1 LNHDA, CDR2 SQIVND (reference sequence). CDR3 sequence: CASMGDEKLFF. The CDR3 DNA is TGTGCCAGTATGGGGGATGAAAAACTGTTTTTT.

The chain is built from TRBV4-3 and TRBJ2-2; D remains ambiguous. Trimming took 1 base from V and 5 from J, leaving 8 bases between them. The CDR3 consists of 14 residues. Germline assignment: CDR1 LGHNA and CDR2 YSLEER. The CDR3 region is CASSQGFHTGELFF. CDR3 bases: TGCGCCAGCAGCCAAGGTTTCCATACCGGGGAGCTGTTTTTT.

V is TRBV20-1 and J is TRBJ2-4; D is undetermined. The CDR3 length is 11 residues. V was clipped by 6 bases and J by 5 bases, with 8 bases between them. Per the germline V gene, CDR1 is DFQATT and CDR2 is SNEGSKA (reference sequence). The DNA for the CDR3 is TGCAGTGCCAGGTTCGAAAACATTCAGTACTTC. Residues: CSARFENIQYF.

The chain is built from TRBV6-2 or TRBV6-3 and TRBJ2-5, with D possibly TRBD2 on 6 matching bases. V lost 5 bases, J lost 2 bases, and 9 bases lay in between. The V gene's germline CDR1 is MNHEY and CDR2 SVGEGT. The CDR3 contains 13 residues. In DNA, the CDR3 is TGTGCCAGCAGTCGCGGGATTCAAGAGACCCAGTACTTC. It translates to CASSRGIQETQYF.

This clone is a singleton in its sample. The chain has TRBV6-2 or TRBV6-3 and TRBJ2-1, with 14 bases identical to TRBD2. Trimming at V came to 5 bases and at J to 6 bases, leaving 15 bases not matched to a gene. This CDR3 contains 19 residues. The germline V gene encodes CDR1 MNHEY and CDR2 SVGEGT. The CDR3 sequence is CASSLRLAGGKAGINEQFF. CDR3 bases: TGTGCCAGCAGTCTTCGACTAGCGGGAGGGAAAGCTGGTATCAATGAGCAGTTCTTC.

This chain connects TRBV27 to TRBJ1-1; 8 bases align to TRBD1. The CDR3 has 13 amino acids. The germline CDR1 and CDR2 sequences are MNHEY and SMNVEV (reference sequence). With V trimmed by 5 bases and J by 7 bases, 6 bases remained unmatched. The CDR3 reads CASSGRDRREAFF. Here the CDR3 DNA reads TGTGCCAGCAGTGGGCGGGACAGGCGTGAAGCTTTCTTT.

Here the CDR3 DNA reads TGTGCCAGTAGTATAGATCACTTGGCAAACCATGGAAACACCATATATTTT. Translating gives CASSIDHLANHGNTIYF. The chain uses TRBV19 and TRBJ1-3; D unclear. V lost 0 bases, J lost 3 bases, and 15 bases lay in between. Germline CDR1 LNHDA, CDR2 SQIVND (reference sequence). CDR3 size: 17 residues. The full variable domain, with the rest looked up from reference TRBV19 and TRBJ1-3, is DGGITQSPKYLFRKEGQNVTLSCEQNLNHDAMYWYRQDPGQGLRLIYYSQIVNDFQKGDIAEGYSVSREKKESFPLTVTSAQKNPTAFYLCASSIDHLANHGNTIYFGEGSWLTVV.

The CDR3 sequence: CASSSENPNQPQHF. DNA for the CDR3: TGTGCCAGCAGCTCTGAGAATCCCAATCAGCCCCAGCATTTT. This rearrangement joins TRBV7-9 to TRBJ1-5; D gene unclear. The CDR3 has 14 residues. V lost 4 bases to trimming and J lost 3 bases, with 10 bases between them. Germline V lookup: CDR1 SEHNR, CDR2 FQNEAQ (reference sequence). Filled out from reference TRBV7-9 and TRBJ1-5, the complete variable domain reads DTGVSQNPRHKITKRGQNVTFRCDPISEHNRLYWYRQTLGQGPEFLTYFQNEAQLEKSRLLSDRFSAERPKGSFSTLEIQRTEQGDSAMYLCASSSENPNQPQHFGDGTRLSIL.

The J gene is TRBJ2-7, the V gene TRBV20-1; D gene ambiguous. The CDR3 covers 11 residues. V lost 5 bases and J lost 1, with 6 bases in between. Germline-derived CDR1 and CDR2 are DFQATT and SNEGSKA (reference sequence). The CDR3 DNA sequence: TGCAGTGCTTCAAAGTCCTACGAGCAGTACTTC. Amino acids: CSASKSYEQYF.

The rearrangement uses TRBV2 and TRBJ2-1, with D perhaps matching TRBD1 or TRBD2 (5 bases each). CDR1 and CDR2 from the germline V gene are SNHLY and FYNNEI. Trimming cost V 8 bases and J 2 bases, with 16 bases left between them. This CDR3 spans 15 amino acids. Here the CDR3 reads CASQWGSGTYNEQFF. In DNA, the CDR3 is TGTGCCAGCCAATGGGGCTCGGGGACCTACAATGAGCAGTTCTTC.

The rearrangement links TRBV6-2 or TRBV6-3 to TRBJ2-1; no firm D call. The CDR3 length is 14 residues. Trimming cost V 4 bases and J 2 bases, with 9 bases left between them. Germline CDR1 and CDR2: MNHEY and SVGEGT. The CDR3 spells CASSFGIAYNEQFF. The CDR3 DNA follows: TGTGCCAGCAGTTTCGGTATTGCCTACAATGAGCAGTTCTTC.

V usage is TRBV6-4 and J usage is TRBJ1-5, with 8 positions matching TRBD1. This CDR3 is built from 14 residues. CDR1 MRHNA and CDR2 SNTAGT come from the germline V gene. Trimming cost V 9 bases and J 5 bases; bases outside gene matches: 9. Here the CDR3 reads CARRDVRGHQPQHF. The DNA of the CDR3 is TGTGCCAGACGGGACGTCAGGGGGCATCAGCCCCAGCATTTT.

DNA of the CDR3: TGTGCCAGCAGTGAACGTGACAGGAATGCAGCTTTCTTT. Encoded protein: CASSERDRNAAFF. The genes are TRBV6-1 and TRBJ1-1, with D possibly being TRBD1 (6 bases). V was trimmed by 2 bases and J by 10 bases, leaving 14 bases between them. CDR1 is MNHNS, CDR2 SASEGT, per germline. The CDR3 consists of 13 residues.

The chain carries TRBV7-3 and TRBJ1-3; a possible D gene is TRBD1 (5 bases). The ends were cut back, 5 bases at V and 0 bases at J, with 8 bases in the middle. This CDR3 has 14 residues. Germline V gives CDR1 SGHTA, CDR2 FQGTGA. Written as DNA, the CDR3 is TGTGCCAGCAGCCCAGGGTCCTCTGGAAACACCATATATTTT. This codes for CASSPGSSGNTIYF. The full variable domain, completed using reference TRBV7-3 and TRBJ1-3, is GAGVSQTPSNKVTEKGKYVELRCDPISGHTALYWYRQSLGQGPEFLIYFQGTGAADDSGLPNDRFFAVRPEGSVSTLKIQRTERGDSAVYLCASSPGSSGNTIYFGEGSWLTVV.

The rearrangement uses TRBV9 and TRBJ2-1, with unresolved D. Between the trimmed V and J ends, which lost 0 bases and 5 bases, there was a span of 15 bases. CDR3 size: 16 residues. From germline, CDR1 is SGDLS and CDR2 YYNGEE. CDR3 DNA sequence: TGTGCCAGCAGCGTAGGTGGGAATTACCATAACAATGAGCAGTTCTTC. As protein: CASSVGGNYHNNEQFF.

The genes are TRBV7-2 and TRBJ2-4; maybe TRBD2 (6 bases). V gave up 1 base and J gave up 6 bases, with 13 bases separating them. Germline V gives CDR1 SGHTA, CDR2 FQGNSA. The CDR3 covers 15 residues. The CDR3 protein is CASSLEVGAGNIQYF. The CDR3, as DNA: TGTGCCAGCAGCTTAGAGGTGGGAGCGGGAAACATTCAGTACTTC. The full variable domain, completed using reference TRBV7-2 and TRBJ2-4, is GAGVSQSPSNKVTEKGKDVELRCDPISGHTALYWYRQSLGQGLEFLIYFQGNSAPDKSGLPSDRFSAERTGGSVSTLTIQRTQQEDSAVYLCASSLEVGAGNIQYFGAGTRLSVL.

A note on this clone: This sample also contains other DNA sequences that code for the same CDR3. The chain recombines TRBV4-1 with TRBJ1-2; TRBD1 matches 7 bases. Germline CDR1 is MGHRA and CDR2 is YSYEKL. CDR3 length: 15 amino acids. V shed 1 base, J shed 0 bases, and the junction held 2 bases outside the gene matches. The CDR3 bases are TGCGCCAGCAGCCAAGGACAGGGAGCTAACTATGGCTACACCTTC. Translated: CASSQGQGANYGYTF.

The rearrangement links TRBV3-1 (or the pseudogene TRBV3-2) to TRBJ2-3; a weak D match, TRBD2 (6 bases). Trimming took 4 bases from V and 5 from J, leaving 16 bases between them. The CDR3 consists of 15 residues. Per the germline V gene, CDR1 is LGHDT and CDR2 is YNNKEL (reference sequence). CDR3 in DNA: TGTGCCAGCAGCCCGACTAGTTTGGGGGGAGATACGCAGTATTTT. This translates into CASSPTSLGGDTQYF.

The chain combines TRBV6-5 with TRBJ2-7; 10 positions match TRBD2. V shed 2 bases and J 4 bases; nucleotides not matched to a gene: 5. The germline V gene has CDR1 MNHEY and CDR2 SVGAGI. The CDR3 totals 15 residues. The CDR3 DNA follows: TGTGCCAGCAGTTACACATGGACTAGCGGATACGAGCAGTACTTC. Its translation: CASSYTWTSGYEQYF.

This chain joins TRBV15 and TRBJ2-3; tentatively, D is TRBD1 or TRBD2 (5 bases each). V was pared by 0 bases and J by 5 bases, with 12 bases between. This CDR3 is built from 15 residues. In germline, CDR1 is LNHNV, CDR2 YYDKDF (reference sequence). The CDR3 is CATSRDEGIGDTQYF. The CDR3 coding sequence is TGTGCCACCAGCAGAGATGAGGGGATCGGAGATACGCAGTATTTT. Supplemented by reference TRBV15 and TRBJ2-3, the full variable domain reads DAMVIQNPRYQVTQFGKPVTLSCSQTLNHNVMYWYQQKSSQAPKLLFHYYDKDFNNEADTPDNFQSRRPNTSFCFLDIRSPGLGDTAMYLCATSRDEGIGDTQYFGPGTRLTVL.

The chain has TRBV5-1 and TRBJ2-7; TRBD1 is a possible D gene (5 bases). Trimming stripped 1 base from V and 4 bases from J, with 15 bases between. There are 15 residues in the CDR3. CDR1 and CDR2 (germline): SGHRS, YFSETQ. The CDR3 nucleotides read TGCGCCAGCAGCTTGACGTCAGGGTATCAGTACGAGCAGTACTTC. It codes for CASSLTSGYQYEQYF. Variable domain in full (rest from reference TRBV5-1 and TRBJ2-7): KAGVTQTPRYLIKTRGQQVTLSCSPISGHRSVSWYQQTPGQGLQFLFEYFSETQRNKGNFPGRFSGRQFSNSRSEMNVSTLELGDSALYLCASSLTSGYQYEQYFGPGTRLTVT.

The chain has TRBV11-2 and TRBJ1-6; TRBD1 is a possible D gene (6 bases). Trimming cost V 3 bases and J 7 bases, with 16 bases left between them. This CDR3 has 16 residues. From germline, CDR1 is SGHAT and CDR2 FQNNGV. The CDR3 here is CASSFAGQRVNSPLHF. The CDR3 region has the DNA TGTGCCAGCAGCTTTGCCGGACAGAGGGTAAATTCACCCCTCCACTTT. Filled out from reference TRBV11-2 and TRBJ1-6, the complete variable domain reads EAGVAQSPRYKIIEKRQSVAFWCNPISGHATLYWYQQILGQGPKLLIQFQNNGVVDDSQLPKDRFSAERLKGVDSTLKIQPAKLEDSAVYLCASSFAGQRVNSPLHFGNGTRLTVT.

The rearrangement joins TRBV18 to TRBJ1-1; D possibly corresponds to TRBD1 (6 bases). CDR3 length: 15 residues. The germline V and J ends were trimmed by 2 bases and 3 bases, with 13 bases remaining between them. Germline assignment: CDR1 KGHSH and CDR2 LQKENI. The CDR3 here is CASSPDQGWYTEAFF. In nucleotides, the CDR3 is TGTGCCAGCTCACCAGATCAGGGGTGGTACACTGAAGCTTTCTTT.

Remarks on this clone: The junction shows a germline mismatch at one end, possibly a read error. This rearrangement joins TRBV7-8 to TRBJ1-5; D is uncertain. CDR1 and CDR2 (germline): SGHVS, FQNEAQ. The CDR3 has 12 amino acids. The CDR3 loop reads CASSLAGQPQHF. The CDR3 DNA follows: TGTGCCAGCAGCCTAGCTGGACAGCCCCAGCATTTT.

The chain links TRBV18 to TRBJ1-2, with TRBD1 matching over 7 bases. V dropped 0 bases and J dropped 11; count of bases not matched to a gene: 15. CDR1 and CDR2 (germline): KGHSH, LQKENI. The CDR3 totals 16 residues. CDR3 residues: CASSPPLGGLFLLYTF. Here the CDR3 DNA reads TGTGCCAGCTCACCACCGTTAGGGGGCCTATTCTTGTTATACACCTTC.

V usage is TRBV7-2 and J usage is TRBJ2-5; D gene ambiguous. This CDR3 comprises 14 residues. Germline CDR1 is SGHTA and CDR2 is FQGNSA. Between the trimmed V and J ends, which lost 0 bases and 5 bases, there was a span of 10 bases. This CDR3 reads CASSLATWDETQYF. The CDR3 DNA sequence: TGTGCCAGCAGCTTAGCCACGTGGGATGAGACCCAGTACTTC. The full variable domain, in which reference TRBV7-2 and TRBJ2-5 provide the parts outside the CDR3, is GAGVSQSPSNKVTEKGKDVELRCDPISGHTALYWYRQSLGQGLEFLIYFQGNSAPDKSGLPSDRFSAERTGGSVSTLTIQRTQQEDSAVYLCASSLATWDETQYFGPGTRLLVL.

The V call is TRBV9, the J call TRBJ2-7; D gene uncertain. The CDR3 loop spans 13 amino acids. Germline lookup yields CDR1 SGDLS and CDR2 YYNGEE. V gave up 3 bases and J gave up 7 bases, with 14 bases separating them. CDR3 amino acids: CASSGPPSEEQYF. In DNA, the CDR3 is TGTGCCAGCAGCGGCCCCCCGAGCGAGGAGCAGTACTTC.